The 5 T cell receptor beta chains reported below all come from one sample, sequenced in a study of T cells in tuberculosis. Using immunoSEQ multiplex PCR, the repertoire was profiled, and TCRdb retains in-frame clones only, with some absent. This sample has roughly 45,000 clones, with roughly 94% found just once. Sequenced material: PBMCs. These TCRs come from a donor aged 10 to 29 with latent tuberculosis or without tuberculosis infection. Some clones in this sample may be carry-over from other donors' samples.

V usage is TRBV15 and J usage is TRBJ2-3; tentatively, D is TRBD2 (6 bases). The V gene's germline CDR1 is LNHNV and CDR2 YYDKDF (reference sequence). Trimming took off 6 bases at V and 1 base at J, with 11 bases between the two ends. The CDR3 loop spans 14 amino acids. The CDR3 coding sequence is TGTGCCACCAGGGAGGGGTGGGGCACAGATACGCAGTATTTT. Translated: CATREGWGTDTQYF.

This chain connects TRBV30 to TRBJ1-2, with D maybe TRBD1 (5 bases). The CDR3 is 16 residues long. The V and J ends lost 5 bases and 6 bases respectively, with 25 bases between them. Germline V lookup: CDR1 GTSNPN, CDR2 SVGIG (reference sequence). The CDR3: CAWVPGVYANSDGYTF. CDR3 coding DNA: TGTGCCTGGGTCCCGGGGGTGTACGCAAATTCGGATGGCTACACCTTC.

The chain carries TRBV7-3 and TRBJ1-1; TRBD1 is a possible D gene (5 bases). Germline CDR1 reads SGHTA; CDR2 reads FQGTGA. The ends were cut back, 5 bases at V and 6 bases at J, with 13 bases in the middle. CDR3 length: 13 amino acids. The CDR3 sequence is CASSRGPGAEAFF. The DNA of the CDR3 is TGTGCCAGCAGCCGAGGCCCGGGGGCTGAAGCTTTCTTT. Full variable domain (missing parts from reference TRBV7-3 and TRBJ1-1): GAGVSQTPSNKVTEKGKYVELRCDPISGHTALYWYRQSLGQGPEFLIYFQGTGAADDSGLPNDRFFAVRPEGSVSTLKIQRTERGDSAVYLCASSRGPGAEAFFGQGTRLTVV.

The CDR3, as DNA: TGTGCCAGCAGTTCCGCCTTGTGGACTCGGAACACTGAAGCTTTCTTT. It yields the protein CASSSALWTRNTEAFF. The J gene is TRBJ1-1, the V gene TRBV6-5; D is unresolved. This CDR3 has 16 amino acids. Trimming stripped 4 bases from V and 1 base from J, with 16 bases between. The germline V gene has CDR1 MNHEY and CDR2 SVGAGI.

J is TRBJ2-5 and V is TRBV12-5; tentatively, D is TRBD2 (6 bases). V lost 1 base and J lost 5, with 17 bases in between. Germline V gene lookup returns CDR1 LGHNT and CDR2 FRNRAP. CDR3 length: 16 residues. Here the CDR3 DNA reads TGTGCTAGTGGTTTGGCGGGACTCGCCAATGCGGAGACCCAGTACTTC. Translation gives CASGLAGLANAETQYF.